These 7 T cell receptor beta chains were sequenced from one sample in a study of identical twins. TCRdb re-derived calls from the 5' RACE reads in MiXCR, one entry per CDR3 protein. Here the sample spans around 1.7 million distinct CDR3 sequences, about 32% being singletons. Sequencing was carried out using cord blood. The source of these receptors is a newborn girl in good health.

The V and J genes are TRBV6-5 and TRBJ1-5; D gene unclear. Germline CDR1 and CDR2: MNHEY and SVGAGI. The ends were cut back, 4 bases at V and 8 bases at J, with 12 bases in the middle. The CDR3 consists of 13 residues. The CDR3, as DNA: TGTGCCAGCAGTTGGGGTCGTTGGGAGCCCCAGCATTTT. Translation: CASSWGRWEPQHF.

This clonotype was found many times. The CDR3 region is CASSLDRGQFF. In nucleotides, the CDR3 is TGCGCCAGCAGCTTGGACAGGGGGCAGTTCTTC. This rearrangement joins TRBV5-1 to TRBJ2-1, with 7 bases aligning to TRBD1. Germline V CDR1 and CDR2: SGHRS, YFSETQ. CDR3 length equals 11 residues. V dropped 0 bases and J dropped 12; count of bases not matched to a gene: 0.

This clonotype has more than one count but fewer than ten. J is TRBJ1-5 and V is TRBV7-6; 9 bases are shared with TRBD1. The CDR3 runs 15 residues. V gave up 2 bases and J gave up 5 bases; unmatched junction bases: 4. Germline V gives CDR1 SGHVS, CDR2 FNYEAQ. CDR3 amino acids: CASSLRQGGDQPQHF. In nucleotides, the CDR3 is TGTGCCAGCAGCTTAAGACAGGGGGGCGATCAGCCCCAGCATTTT.

This clonotype was seen only a few times. The V call is TRBV7-9, the J call TRBJ2-4; 7 bases match TRBD1. CDR3 length: 16 residues. The germline gives CDR1 SEHNR, CDR2 FQNEAQ (reference sequence). Trimming took 5 bases from V and 0 from J; bases not matched to a gene: 7. This chain's CDR3 is CASSPGQIIAKNIQYF. DNA for the CDR3: TGTGCCAGCAGCCCGGGACAGATCATAGCCAAAAACATTCAGTACTTC.

The chain carries TRBV11-2 and TRBJ2-2; D is unclear. The CDR3 is 13 residues long. Trimming took 0 bases from V and 5 from J, leaving 4 bases between them. Germline V gene lookup returns CDR1 SGHAT and CDR2 FQNNGV. CDR3 loop: CASSLEQTGELFF. Here the CDR3 DNA reads TGTGCCAGCAGCTTAGAGCAAACCGGGGAGCTGTTTTTT.

The V call is TRBV12-3 or TRBV12-4, the J call TRBJ2-3; TRBD1 matches 9 bases. Trimming at V came to 8 bases and at J to 0 bases, leaving 3 bases not matched to a gene. The CDR3 is 14 amino acids. CDR3 loop: CASHTGGSTDTQYF. CDR3 DNA: TGTGCCAGCCATACAGGGGGCAGCACAGATACGCAGTATTTT.

The chain combines TRBV24-1 with TRBJ2-1; 7 bases are a match to TRBD1. The CDR3 is made up of 16 amino acids. From germline, CDR1 is KGHDR and CDR2 SFDVKD. After removal of 3 bases from V and 7 bases from J, the junction contained 11 bases not matched to a gene. This chain's CDR3 is CATSDTPSTGTNEQFF. In DNA form, the CDR3 reads TGTGCCACCAGTGATACCCCCTCGACAGGGACAAATGAGCAGTTCTTC.